This T cell receptor beta chain was identified in a study of early T cells in non-severe SARS-CoV-2 infection. Each single cDNA molecule received a unique molecular identifier. TCRdb ran MiXCR on the 5' RACE reads and lists one entry per CDR3 protein. This table has tens of thousands of distinct CDR3 sequences, about 10% appearing once. This clonotype was picked up many times. Trimming stripped 1 base from V and 6 bases from J, with 4 bases between. Germline V gene sequence: CDR1 LGHDT, CDR2 YNNKEL (reference sequence). The CDR3 extends over 11 amino acids. Here the sequenced sample was whole blood, taken at baseline. This clonotype originated in an adult who was a healthcare worker with PCR-confirmed SARS-CoV-2 infection or an uninfected control (not recorded which). The rearrangement uses TRBV3-1 and TRBJ2-7; D gene unclear. In DNA, the CDR3 is TGTGCCAGCAGCCAAGTCCGCGAGCAGTACTTC. It specifies CASSQVREQYF.